This T cell receptor (beta chain) was captured by sequencing in a study of OX40 agonist ivuxolimab in advanced cancers. Study context: Subjects had a mean age of around 60 years, with a range of roughly 20 to 79; 82.7% were male.

Measured with immunoSEQ multiplex PCR; TCRdb has only the in-frame clones, and not every one. The sample has about 67,000 clones; approximately 85% are singletons. The cohort excluded patients with autoimmune disease history or systemic immunosuppression. Blood specimens came from baseline, cycle 4 day 1, and cycle 7 day 1. Germline trimming cut 5 bases from V and 3 bases from J; bases unmatched to any gene: 12. The CDR3 length is 16 residues. Per the germline V gene, CDR1 is LNHDA and CDR2 is SQIVND (reference sequence). The sequence was obtained from an adult with an advanced solid tumor such as melanoma, head and neck, liver or kidney cancer. This sample comprised CD4+ or CD8+ T cells sorted from blood, obtained in a trial of the OX40 agonist ivuxolimab. J is TRBJ2-7 and V is TRBV19, with 8 bases fitting TRBD1. The CDR3 is CASSLQYGTGFYEQYF. CDR3 coding DNA: TGTGCCAGTAGTTTACAATACGGGACAGGATTCTACGAGCAGTACTTC.